Listed below are T cell receptor beta chains from one sample, sequenced in a study of blood T cell repertoires in COVID-19. Some clones are missing from TCRdb's copy, which holds only in-frame ones; the method was immunoSEQ multiplex PCR. This sample has fewer than 120,000 clones, with roughly 91% found just once. What was sequenced was peripheral blood. Receptors were obtained from a woman in her forties or fifties with acute or convalescent COVID-19. The CDR3 runs from the conserved cysteine through the conserved F or W. Each record gives: J gene, clone size, V gene, D gene, CDR3 DNA, CDR3 protein. D genes are given only for firm matches. Expanded clones are given a class, and other clones once, few, many or no size at all.

>TRBJ2-7|NA|TRBV18|NA
TGTGCCAGCTCAAACACCACCTACGAGCAGTACTTC
CASSNTTYEQYF
>TRBJ2-1|few|TRBV5-1|NA
TGCGCCAGCAGCTTGGAAGGGGCAGTCTACAATGAGCAGTTCTTC
CASSLEGAVYNEQFF
>TRBJ2-7|NA|TRBV30|NA
TGTGCCTGGAGTAAGGGAGGCGGGTCGCTGGGCGAGCAGTACTTC
CAWSKGGGSLGEQYF
>TRBJ2-1|NA|TRBV18|TRBD2
TGTGCCAGCTCACCACCGGGGTTGGCTAGCGGGAACAATGAGCAGTTCTTC
CASSPPGLASGNNEQFF
>TRBJ1-4|NA|TRBV7-6|NA
TGTGCCAGCAGCGCTCGGGGGTCAACTAATGAAAAACTGTTTTTT
CASSARGSTNEKLFF
>TRBJ1-4|NA|TRBV7-8|TRBD1
TGTGCCAGCAGCGTCCGGGACAGGGATGGAAAACTGTTTTTT
CASSVRDRDGKLFF
>TRBJ1-1|NA|TRBV3-1/TRBV3-2|TRBD1
TGTGCCAGCAGCCGGACAGGGTCGAACACTGAAGCTTTCTTT
CASSRTGSNTEAFF
>TRBJ1-6|NA|TRBV3-1/TRBV3-2|NA
TGTGCCAGCAGCCTCCGGAATTCACCCCTCCACTTT
CASSLRNSPLHF
>TRBJ1-5|NA|TRBV18|TRBD1
TGTGCCAGCGCAAGTTTCGGGACAGGACCTCAGCCCCAGCATTTT
CASASFGTGPQPQHF
>TRBJ2-1|NA|TRBV19|TRBD2
TGTGCCAGTAGTATAGTGACTAGCGGCCGAGGGAATGAGCAGTTCTTC
CASSIVTSGRGNEQFF
>TRBJ2-1|NA|TRBV11-2|TRBD2
TGTGCCAGCAGCTTAGATTCCATCCCGGGACTAGCGGGACGTTTGGGGCAGTTCTTC
CASSLDSIPGLAGRLGQFF
>TRBJ2-7|few|TRBV3-1/TRBV3-2|NA
TGTGCCAGCAGCCAAGGGAAGACTTCAGTGGCCTGGTTGCAGTACTTC
CASSQGKTSVAWLQYF
>TRBJ2-2|NA|TRBV7-9|TRBD1
TGTGCCAGCAGCTTATCAGGGGGCGCAGGTCGGGAGCTGTTTTTT
CASSLSGGAGRELFF
>TRBJ1-6|NA|TRBV7-9|NA
TGTGCCAGCAGATCTGACAGCACTAATTCACCCCTCCACTTT
CASRSDSTNSPLHF
>TRBJ2-2|few|TRBV19|TRBD1
TGTGCCAGTAGTATTAGGGCGCCAGGGGGCCCCGGGGAGCTGTTTTTT
CASSIRAPGGPGELFF
>TRBJ1-1|NA|TRBV7-9|NA
TGTGCCAGCAGCTTAGCAGGGGGTGCTGAAGCTTTCTTT
CASSLAGGAEAFF
>TRBJ2-7|NA|TRBV3-1/TRBV3-2|TRBD1
TGTGCCAGCAGCCTCGCAGGGGGCGCGTACGAGCAGTACTTC
CASSLAGGAYEQYF
>TRBJ2-1|NA|TRBV20-1|TRBD2
TGCAGTGCTAGTAACCCTAGCGGTTATTACAATGAGCAGTTCTTC
CSASNPSGYYNEQFF
>TRBJ2-1|NA|TRBV12-3/TRBV12-4|NA
TGTGCCAGCAGACAAACTACGGAGCAGTTCTTC
CASRQTTEQFF
>TRBJ2-1|few|TRBV5-6|NA
TGTGCCAGCAGCTCCACAGGGTTTAGTGAGCAGTTCTTC
CASSSTGFSEQFF
>TRBJ2-1|NA|TRBV19|TRBD1
TGTGCCAGTAATGAGGACAGGAGTTCCTACAATGAGCAGTTCTTC
CASNEDRSSYNEQFF
>TRBJ2-1|NA|TRBV2|TRBD2
TGTGCCAGCGCCACCTGGACTAGCAGCAATGAGCAGTTCTTC
CASATWTSSNEQFF
>TRBJ1-2|NA|TRBV2|NA
TGTGCCAGCAGTGAATCCCATAACCCGGGGGGCTACACCTTC
CASSESHNPGGYTF
>TRBJ1-2|NA|TRBV19|NA
TGTGCCAGTAGTATCGGGCCGGGGGATAACTATGGCTACACCTTC
CASSIGPGDNYGYTF
>TRBJ2-1|NA|TRBV6-5|NA
TGTGCCAGCAGGTTAGCGTGGCGACTGAGCGATGAGCAGTTCTTC
CASRLAWRLSDEQFF
>TRBJ2-5|NA|TRBV7-2|NA
TGTGCCAGCAGCTTAGACCCTAGCTACGAGACCCAGTACTTC
CASSLDPSYETQYF
>TRBJ2-5|NA|TRBV24-1|TRBD1
TGTGCCACCAGTGATTCCGGGACAGGGGGCAGGGAGACCCAGTACTTC
CATSDSGTGGRETQYF
>TRBJ2-7|once|TRBV28|TRBD2
TGTGCCAGCACTTATAGCGGGAGCACCTACGAGCAGTACTTC
CASTYSGSTYEQYF
>TRBJ1-3|once|TRBV5-1|NA
TGCGCCAGCAGCTTGGGGCCGAACTCTGGAAACACCATATATTTT
CASSLGPNSGNTIYF
>TRBJ2-7|NA|TRBV7-9|NA
TGTGCCAGCAGCTTGCCGGAGAAGCCCTACGAGCAGTACTTC
CASSLPEKPYEQYF
>TRBJ2-3|NA|TRBV6-1|NA
TGTGCCAGCAGTGAATGGGTCCCTCAGGGCACAGATACGCAGTATTTT
CASSEWVPQGTDTQYF
>TRBJ2-7|NA|TRBV18|TRBD1
TGTGCCAGCTCACCGGTTCAGGGGGCCTCCTACGAGCAGTACTTC
CASSPVQGASYEQYF
>TRBJ2-3|NA|TRBV18|TRBD2
TGTGCCAGCTCACCACCGGGACTAGCGGGGGGCACAGATACGCAGTATTTT
CASSPPGLAGGTDTQYF
>TRBJ2-7|NA|TRBV5-1|TRBD1
TGCGCCAGCAGTCGGGACAGGGCGGCTGGGCAGTACTTC
CASSRDRAAGQYF
>TRBJ2-3|NA|TRBV2|NA
TGTGCCAGCAGTGCGGCCAGACTGGCAGATACGCAGTATTTT
CASSAARLADTQYF
>TRBJ1-2|NA|TRBV5-5|TRBD1
TGTGCCAGCAGCCCAGAGGGGGCCTATGGCTACACCTTC
CASSPEGAYGYTF
>TRBJ2-7|NA|TRBV2|TRBD2
TGTGCCAGCATCCCGGACTTAAGCGGGAGGATAGGCGAGCAGTACTTC
CASIPDLSGRIGEQYF
>TRBJ1-2|NA|TRBV4-1|NA
TGCGCCAGCAGCCAAGATGGCTTTCGGACTTACTATGGCTACACCTTC
CASSQDGFRTYYGYTF
>TRBJ2-1|NA|TRBV5-8|TRBD2
TGTGCCAGCAGCTTGGCCTGGGTAGCGGGAGGTAATGAGCAGTTCTTC
CASSLAWVAGGNEQFF
>TRBJ2-4|few|TRBV7-9|NA
TGTGCCAGCAGCTTAGCAGGCCAGGGGGGCATTCAGTACTTC
CASSLAGQGGIQYF
>TRBJ2-1|NA|TRBV18|NA
TGTGCCAGCTCAAGGGACTTACATTCCTACAATGAGCAGTTCTTC
CASSRDLHSYNEQFF